The TCR beta chain described here comes from a study of T cell repertoires in cytomegalovirus infection (dated by TCRdb to the late 2010s). The study in broad terms: Peptide stimulations targeted recently identified HLA-C-restricted CMV epitopes, whose presentation resists viral immunomodulation, together with well-studied HLA-B-restricted epitopes. Because public TCR beta signatures pointed to carriage of CMV infection together with the matching HLA type, the HLA type of each donor mattered for the analysis.

The CDR3 runs 21 residues from the cysteine to the phenylalanine. Only the CDR3 portion is preserved as DNA: 63 bases, with reading frame beginning at the first base. Clipping removes 3 bases from V and 3 bases from J, with 19 as the unmatched junction base count. Based on the germline V gene (reference sequence), the CDR1 and CDR2 sequences are LNHDA and SQIVND. The reads were generated on an Illumina HiSeq 1500. TCRdb reran the public reads through fastp at Q25 and MiXCR, keeping productive beta chains. Rows with one shared CDR3 protein collapse into an entry with the most common genes and DNA. The sample table holds a few hundred thousand distinct CDR3 sequences, of which about 20% were seen once. The leading ten clones occupy 15% to 20% of the sample. Comments on this clonotype: It has no known antigen specificity. Per-base qualities were not stored, and no clone one base away is much larger.

Findings and caveats that apply to the study as a whole: Cumulative frequency of public TCR beta family members discriminated carriers of CMV infection plus the relevant HLA type in this cohort and an independent approximately 350-donor cohort. In the ex vivo response, HLA-C-restricted CMV-specific TCR beta clonotypes were dominant, and in two of eight donors the single most frequent clonotype came from this HLA-C-restricted group.

The treatment or condition label of this sample denotes: in vitro stimulation with specific CMV peptide epitopes to enrich CMV-specific T cells. The receptor comes from a human donor in good health (CMV status not recorded). Some clones in this sample may be carry-over from other donors' samples. The sample in question was cultured PBMCs, obtained from culture after CMV antigen stimulation. The receptor chain draws on TRBV19 and TRBJ2-2; 10 bases in the middle match TRBD2. Here the CDR3 is given as CASSMRQGRSGRAGDTGELFF. The nucleotide sequence reads as follows: TGTGCCAGTAGTATGCGGCAGGGGCGCAGCGGGAGGGCCGGGGACACCGGGGAGCTGTTTTTT.